The 32 T cell receptor beta chains below all came from one sample that was sequenced in a study of chemoradiotherapy in HPV16-positive cancers. Using immunoSEQ multiplex PCR, the repertoire was profiled, and TCRdb retains in-frame clones only, with some absent. Of about 39,000 clones in the sample, more than 75% were seen once. Material: blood, obtained from a patient who underwent chemoradiotherapy. These receptors all stem from a human donor with HPV-associated anogenital cancer.

This clone was detected a few times. The chain has TRBV10-3 and TRBJ1-6, with D tentatively TRBD1 (5 bases). CDR1 and CDR2 from the germline V gene are ENHRY and SYGVKD. V lost 3 bases, J lost 4 bases, and 7 bases lay in between. The CDR3 covers 14 residues. The DNA of the CDR3 is TGTGCCATCAGTGACGCAGGGTATAATTCACCCCTCCACTTT. This translates into CAISDAGYNSPLHF.

The chain employs TRBV7-2 and TRBJ2-3; D remains unclear. Trimming removed 1 base from V and 0 bases from J, with 8 bases in between. From germline, CDR1 is SGHTA and CDR2 FQGNSA. This CDR3 spans 15 amino acids. The CDR3 loop reads CASSLDIMSTDTQYF. Here the CDR3 DNA reads TGTGCCAGCAGCTTAGATATTATGAGCACAGATACGCAGTATTTT.

The chain links TRBV6-4 to TRBJ1-6, with 9 bases lining up with TRBD1. CDR1 is MRHNA and CDR2 is SNTAGT in the germline V gene. After removal of 2 bases from V and 1 base from J, the junction contained 6 bases not matched to a gene. The CDR3 contains 18 residues. The CDR3 is CASSDGTGGRSYNSPLHF. The DNA of the CDR3 is TGTGCCAGCAGTGACGGAACAGGGGGCAGGTCCTATAATTCACCCCTCCACTTT.

This rearrangement joins TRBV5-8 to TRBJ1-2; perhaps TRBD1 as D (6 bases). Germline CDR1 SGHTS, CDR2 YDEGEE. This CDR3 region has 14 residues. Trimming left V 4 bases short and J 2 bases short, with 12 bases between. CDR3 sequence: CASSRGQTNYGYTF. DNA for the CDR3: TGTGCCAGCAGCCGAGGACAGACCAACTATGGCTACACCTTC.

This clone came up a few times. The rearrangement links TRBV29-1 to TRBJ1-1; D unresolved. The germline V gene encodes CDR1 SQVTM and CDR2 ANQGSEA. This CDR3 has 14 amino acids. V lost 6 bases and J 6 bases, leaving 20 bases between the germline ends. CDR3 in DNA: TGCAGCGTGGGTACGGAGGGAAGGTGGGCTGAAGCTTTCTTT. Amino acid sequence: CSVGTEGRWAEAFF. The full variable domain, with the rest looked up from reference TRBV29-1 and TRBJ1-1, is SAVISQKPSRDICQRGTSLTIQCQVDSQVTMMFWYRQQPGQSLTLIATANQGSEATYESGFVIDKFPISRPNLTFSTLTVSNMSPEDSSIYLCSVGTEGRWAEAFFGQGTRLTVV.

The chain recombines TRBV6-5 with TRBJ2-1; D is uncertain. Germline assignment: CDR1 MNHEY and CDR2 SVGAGI. The CDR3 spans 15 residues. With 6 bases removed from V and 2 bases from J, the gap between germline ends came to 14 bases. CDR3 region: CASSRASTAYNEQFF. In DNA, the CDR3 is TGTGCCAGCAGCCGGGCCTCGACGGCCTACAATGAGCAGTTCTTC.

The chain is built from TRBV7-9 and TRBJ1-2; D not resolved. This CDR3 contains 12 residues. Germline-derived CDR1 and CDR2 are SEHNR and FQNEAQ (reference sequence). Trimming removed 5 bases from V and 8 bases from J, with 12 bases in between. The CDR3 nucleotides read TGTGCCAGCAGCCCCAGAGAGGGCGGCTACACCTTC. It yields the protein CASSPREGGYTF.

The chain joins TRBV6-6 to TRBJ2-5, with 8 bases aligning to TRBD1. This CDR3 has 15 residues. Germline CDR1 is MNHNY and CDR2 is SVGAGI (reference sequence). J gave up 2 bases and V 2 bases, and 4 bases lay outside the gene matches. The CDR3 sequence is CASSYGTGRQETQYF. CDR3 sequence (DNA): TGTGCCAGCAGTTACGGGACAGGCCGTCAAGAGACCCAGTACTTC.

The CDR3: CASSDSNRDGNEKLFF. The CDR3 region has the DNA TGTGCCAGCAGTGATTCGAACCGGGACGGTAATGAAAAACTGTTTTTT. V usage is TRBV25-1 and J usage is TRBJ1-4, with D possibly matching TRBD1 (5 bases). Germline CDR1 MGHDK, CDR2 SYGVNS. This CDR3 is 16 amino acids long. Deletions cut 3 bases from V and 4 bases from J, with 15 bases between. Variable domain in full (rest from reference TRBV25-1 and TRBJ1-4): EADIYQTPRYLVIGTGKKITLECSQTMGHDKMYWYQQDPGMELHLIHYSYGVNSTEKGDLSSESTVSRIRTEHFPLTLESARPSHTSQYLCASSDSNRDGNEKLFFGSGTQLSVL.

The chain combines TRBV30 with TRBJ2-3, with 7 bases lining up with TRBD2. Trimming at V came to 0 bases and at J to 0 bases, leaving 6 bases not matched to a gene. The CDR3 consists of 16 residues. CDR1 and CDR2 from the germline V gene are GTSNPN and SVGIG (reference sequence). The chain's CDR3 is CAWSVFGGSSTDTQYF. The CDR3, as DNA: TGTGCCTGGAGTGTATTCGGGGGGTCTAGCACAGATACGCAGTATTTT.

This chain links TRBV27 with TRBJ2-2; D possibly corresponds to TRBD2 (6 bases). Germline V gives CDR1 MNHEY, CDR2 SMNVEV (reference sequence). CDR3 length: 15 residues. The V gene lost 7 bases and the J gene lost 0 bases, with 12 bases spanning the gap. The CDR3 DNA is TGTGCCAGCAATTTGGGGGGAGCGAACACCGGGGAGCTGTTTTTT. Its protein is CASNLGGANTGELFF.

This clone was counted only a few times. This sequence joins TRBV9 and TRBJ1-4, with D perhaps TRBD1 (5 bases). V gave up 2 bases and J gave up 6 bases, with 17 bases separating them. The CDR3 extends over 16 amino acids. Germline V CDR1 and CDR2: SGDLS, YYNGEE. The CDR3 nucleotides read TGTGCCAGCAGCGTCTCGAACGGGGAGGGGTATGAAAAACTGTTTTTT. Encoded protein: CASSVSNGEGYEKLFF. The variable domain in full, completed from reference TRBV9 and TRBJ1-4, reads DSGVTQTPKHLITATGQRVTLRCSPRSGDLSVYWYQQSLDQGLQFLIQYYNGEERAKGNILERFSAQQFPDLHSELNLSSLELGDSALYFCASSVSNGEGYEKLFFGSGTQLSVL.

This chain links TRBV4-3 with TRBJ1-4, with a possible D match to TRBD1 (6 bases). CDR3 length: 16 residues. The germline V and J ends were trimmed by 0 bases and 6 bases, with 14 bases remaining between them. CDR1 is LGHNA and CDR2 is YSLEER in the germline V gene. The chain's CDR3 is CASSQDLGGWDEKLFF. Here the CDR3 DNA reads TGCGCCAGCAGCCAAGATTTGGGGGGCTGGGATGAAAAACTGTTTTTT.

CDR3 coding DNA: TGTGCCAGCAGCCGCCTAGCGGGGGGTTATGAGCAGTTCTTC. It specifies CASSRLAGGYEQFF. The chain links TRBV5-6 to TRBJ2-1, with 11 bases lining up with TRBD2. This CDR3 has 14 residues. The V gene end was trimmed by 4 bases and the J gene end by 8 bases; junction bases not matched to a gene: 5. Germline V gene data show CDR1 as SGHDT and CDR2 as YYEEEE.

The chain links TRBV5-5 to TRBJ2-3, with 8 nucleotides matching TRBD1. The germline CDR1 and CDR2 sequences are SGHKS and YYEKEE (reference sequence). V lost 5 bases to trimming and J lost 2 bases; unmatched junction nucleotides: 10. The CDR3 sequence is 16 residues long. CDR3 nucleotide sequence: TGTGCCAGCAGTACCGGGACAGGAGGTGTCACAGATACGCAGTATTTT. Its translation: CASSTGTGGVTDTQYF.

The rearrangement links TRBV7-2 to TRBJ2-7; TRBD1 agrees at 9 bases. The germline gives CDR1 SGHTA, CDR2 FQGNSA. The CDR3 covers 15 residues. Trimming at V came to 4 bases and at J to 5 bases, leaving 9 bases not matched to a gene. The DNA of the CDR3 is TGTGCCAGCAGCTCAACCGGGACAGGGCTCCACGAGCAGTACTTC. It specifies CASSSTGTGLHEQYF.

The chain employs TRBV30 and TRBJ2-7; D perhaps matches TRBD2 (5 bases). Germline-derived CDR1 and CDR2 are GTSNPN and SVGIG (reference sequence). The V end lost 1 base, the J end lost 5 bases, and 27 bases lay between the germline ends. The CDR3 length is 18 residues. The CDR3 protein is CAWSARVARMGSGDEQYF. The CDR3, as DNA: TGTGCCTGGAGTGCCCGAGTAGCTAGGATGGGGAGTGGAGACGAGCAGTACTTC.

The sample holds one count of this clone. J is TRBJ2-6 and V is TRBV11-2; no firm D call. V lost 5 bases, J lost 0 bases, and 5 bases lay in between. There are 14 residues in the CDR3. Germline V gene lookup returns CDR1 SGHAT and CDR2 FQNNGV. The CDR3, as DNA: TGTGCCAGCAGCGCAGTCTCTGGGGCCAACGTCCTGACTTTC. This translates into CASSAVSGANVLTF.

The V call is TRBV6-5, the J call TRBJ2-2; D is undetermined. Germline V gene sequence: CDR1 MNHEY, CDR2 SVGAGI. Trimming pared 7 bases from V and 7 bases from J, leaving 16 bases between. The CDR3 is 14 residues long. This CDR3 is CASTSGRRGGELFF. For the CDR3, the DNA is TGTGCCAGCACCTCAGGCCGGCGTGGCGGGGAGCTGTTTTTT.

J is TRBJ2-7 and V is TRBV11-3, with D possibly TRBD1 on 5 matching bases. Per the germline V gene, CDR1 is SGHNT and CDR2 is YENEEA. V was pared by 2 bases and J by 3 bases, with 11 bases between. The CDR3 is 14 residues long. CDR3 residues: CASSLMARDYEQYF. CDR3 DNA: TGTGCCAGCAGCTTAATGGCCAGGGACTACGAGCAGTACTTC.

This sequence joins TRBV7-2 and TRBJ1-4; D is possibly TRBD1 (5 bases). V was clipped by 4 bases and J by 8 bases, with 20 bases between them. The CDR3 has 16 amino acids. In germline, CDR1 is SGHTA, CDR2 FQGNSA. The CDR3 DNA is TGTGCCAGCAGCTCCCCGATCGGGGGGATACGGGAAAAACTGTTTTTT. Translated, it gives CASSSPIGGIREKLFF.

This clone occurred once. The chain uses TRBV11-3 and TRBJ2-3; D not certain. Trimming left V 5 bases short and J 2 bases short, with 11 bases between. CDR1 and CDR2 from the germline V gene are SGHNT and YENEEA. The CDR3 has 14 residues. The CDR3 spells CASSPFGPTDTQYF. The CDR3 DNA reads TGTGCCAGCAGCCCATTCGGACCCACAGATACGCAGTATTTT.

The chain employs TRBV5-5 and TRBJ1-2; TRBD1 matches 8 bases. CDR1 SGHKS and CDR2 YYEKEE come from the germline V gene (reference sequence). Trimming cost V 1 base and J 2 bases; bases outside gene matches: 1. CDR3 size: 14 residues. The CDR3 here is CASSLSGGNYGYTF. The CDR3 coding sequence is TGTGCCAGCAGCTTGTCAGGGGGCAACTATGGCTACACCTTC. Drawing the rest from reference TRBV5-5 and TRBJ1-2, the complete variable domain is DAGVTQSPTHLIKTRGQQVTLRCSPISGHKSVSWYQQVLGQGPQFIFQYYEKEERGRGNFPDRFSARQFPNYSSELNVNALLLGDSALYLCASSLSGGNYGYTFGSGTRLTVV.

The CDR3: CAVPGLGELFF. The CDR3 bases are TGTGCCGTCCCGGGCCTCGGGGAGCTGTTTTTT. This sequence joins TRBV7-7 and TRBJ2-2; D is ambiguous. Germline CDR1 is SSHAT and CDR2 is FNYEAQ (reference sequence). This CDR3 contains 11 residues. Trimming pared 11 bases from V and 7 bases from J, leaving 11 bases between. The full variable domain, rest sourced from reference TRBV7-7 and TRBJ2-2, is GAGVSQSPRYKVTKRGQDVTLRCDPISSHATLYWYQQALGQGPEFLTYFNYEAQPDKSGLPSDRFSAERPEGSISTLTIQRTEQRDSAMYRCAVPGLGELFFGEGSRLTVL.

The rearrangement links TRBV6-6 to TRBJ1-6, with TRBD1 matching 7 bases. CDR3 length equals 15 residues. Germline lookup yields CDR1 MNHNY and CDR2 SVGAGI (reference sequence). The V and J ends lost 4 bases and 9 bases, in that order; junction bases with no gene match: 9. The CDR3 is CASSSDRVGISPLHF. The CDR3 region has the DNA TGTGCCAGCAGTTCCGACAGGGTGGGGATTTCACCCCTCCACTTT.

The gene calls are TRBV5-4 and TRBJ1-3, with 7 bases lining up with TRBD1. This CDR3 comprises 15 residues. Germline CDR1 reads SGHNT; CDR2 reads YYREEE (reference sequence). The trim removed 4 bases at V and 4 bases at J, leaving 8 bases unmatched. CDR3 region: CASSHDLGQGNTIYF. The CDR3 bases are TGTGCCAGCAGCCACGACCTGGGACAGGGAAACACCATATATTTT.

The chain has TRBV11-2 and TRBJ2-5; 9 bases are shared with TRBD2. The CDR3 runs to 15 residues. In germline, CDR1 is SGHAT, CDR2 FQNNGV. V lost 1 base, J lost 5 bases, and 5 bases stayed unmatched. The CDR3 DNA reads TGTGCCAGCAGCTTAGGCCCTAGCGGGGATGAGACCCAGTACTTC. Its protein is CASSLGPSGDETQYF.

This clone was observed a handful of times. The rearrangement links TRBV4-3 to TRBJ1-2; TRBD1 matches at 8 bases. CDR1 LGHNA and CDR2 YSLEER come from the germline V gene. This CDR3 region has 15 residues. Losses at the gene ends were 0 bases for V and 3 bases for J; bases not matched to a gene: 3. The CDR3 region is CASSQDTGGDYGYTF. The CDR3 DNA reads as TGCGCCAGCAGCCAAGATACAGGGGGGGACTATGGCTACACCTTC.

The rearrangement links TRBV15 to TRBJ1-4; D remains ambiguous. This CDR3 is 13 amino acids long. Trimming took 0 bases from V and 7 from J, leaving 6 bases between them. Germline CDR1 reads LNHNV; CDR2 reads YYDKDF (reference sequence). The chain's CDR3 is CATSRDQAEKLFF. In nucleotides, the CDR3 is TGTGCCACCAGCAGAGATCAGGCTGAAAAACTGTTTTTT.

The rearrangement uses TRBV7-2 and TRBJ2-4; no reliable D call. From germline, CDR1 is SGHTA and CDR2 FQGNSA. The CDR3 sequence is 14 residues long. Trimming cost V 7 bases and J 7 bases, with 17 bases left between them. CDR3 DNA: TGTGCCAGCAAACTCAAGAGAGAGGCTAACATTCAGTACTTC. Protein: CASKLKREANIQYF.

This chain joins TRBV6-1 and TRBJ1-1; D remains unclear. The CDR3 has 13 amino acids. The V end was cut by 7 bases, the J end by 2 bases, with 11 bases between. Germline V gene sequence: CDR1 MNHNS, CDR2 SASEGT. The CDR3, as DNA: TGTGCCAGCACCTGGGTGGGCAACACTGAAGCTTTCTTT. It translates to CASTWVGNTEAFF.

The V and J genes are TRBV25-1 and TRBJ1-1; D might be TRBD1 (5 bases). V lost 1 base to trimming and J lost 1 base, with 16 bases between them. CDR3 length: 17 amino acids. CDR1 is MGHDK, CDR2 SYGVNS, per germline. In DNA, the CDR3 is TGTGCCAGCAGTGAATGGACCGAGGGGCAGCCGAACACTGAAGCTTTCTTT. Translated: CASSEWTEGQPNTEAFF.